The T cell receptor beta chain under discussion was sequenced for a study of CD8 T cells in Susac syndrome. Study-wide background: The sequenced Susac syndrome patients included more than five who had clinically active disease and under 10 who were in remission. When their blood was taken, the Susac syndrome patients had either not yet had any therapy, were taking corticosteroids, or were taking intravenous immunoglobulin alone.

V was clipped by 8 bases and J by 8 bases, with 12 bases between them. The CDR3 consists of 12 residues. Germline V gene sequence: CDR1 MNHEY, CDR2 SMNVEV (reference sequence). The authors sequenced TCR beta from blood CD8+ and CD4+ T cells. The RNA input was roughly 0.5 to 1 ug, and it was reverse transcribed with random hexamers. Multiplex PCR with immunoSEQ amplified the TCR beta CDR3 across 54 Vbeta and 13 Jbeta. TCRdb independently ran MiXCR on the immunoSEQ multiplex PCR reads; one entry per CDR3 protein. The table includes roughly 200,000 distinct CDR3 sequences, roughly 94% detected once. The sequenced material came from CD4+ T cells from PBMCs. This TCR was sampled from a human donor with Susac syndrome. This rearrangement joins TRBV27 to TRBJ2-2; D is perhaps TRBD2 (5 bases). CDR3 coding DNA: TGTGCCAGCTCTCGAGGGTCGGGGGAGCTGTTTTTT. Protein sequence: CASSRGSGELFF.